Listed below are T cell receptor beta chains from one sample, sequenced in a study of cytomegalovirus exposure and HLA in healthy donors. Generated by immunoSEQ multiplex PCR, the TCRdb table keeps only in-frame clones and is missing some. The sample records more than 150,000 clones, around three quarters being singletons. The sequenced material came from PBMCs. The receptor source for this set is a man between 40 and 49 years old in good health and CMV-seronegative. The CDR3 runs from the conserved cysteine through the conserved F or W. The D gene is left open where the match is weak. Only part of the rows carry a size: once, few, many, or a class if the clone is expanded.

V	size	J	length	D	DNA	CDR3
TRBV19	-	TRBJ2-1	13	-	TGTGCCAGTAGTATAGCTGAGGGTAGTGAGCAGTTCTTC	CASSIAEGSEQFF
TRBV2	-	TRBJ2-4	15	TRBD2	TGTGCCAGCAGTGAATTCGCGGGAGAGGGAAACATTCAGTACTTC	CASSEFAGEGNIQYF
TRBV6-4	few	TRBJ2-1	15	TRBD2	TGTGCCAGCAGTGACCCCAATAGCGGGAACAATGAGCAGTTCTTC	CASSDPNSGNNEQFF
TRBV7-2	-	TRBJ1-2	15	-	TGTGCCAGCAGCTTAGATTTGACAGATAACTATGGCTACACCTTC	CASSLDLTDNYGYTF
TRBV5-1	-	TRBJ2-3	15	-	TGCGCCAGCAGCCCAAGGGGCGGGGCGGGCGATACGCAGTATTTT	CASSPRGGAGDTQYF
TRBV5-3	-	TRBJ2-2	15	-	TGTGCCAGAAGCTTGGTTAGCGAGCTCACCGGGGAGCTGTTTTTT	CARSLVSELTGELFF
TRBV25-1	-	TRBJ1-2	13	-	TGTGCCAGCAGCCCGACAGCTAACTATGGCTACACCTTC	CASSPTANYGYTF
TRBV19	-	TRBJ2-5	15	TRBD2	TGTGCCAGTAGTATGGGGCTAGCGGGAGCCGAGACCCAGTACTTC	CASSMGLAGAETQYF
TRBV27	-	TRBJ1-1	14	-	TGTGCCAGCTCCACGGGGGGACCGAACACTGAAGCTTTCTTT	CASSTGGPNTEAFF
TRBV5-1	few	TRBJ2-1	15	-	TGCGCCAGCAGCCTTGACTCTAGCTCCTACAATGAGCAGTTCTTC	CASSLDSSSYNEQFF
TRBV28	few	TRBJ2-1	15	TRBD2	TGTGCCACCGCAAAAAGCGGGAGCGGCGACAATGAGCAGTTCTTC	CATAKSGSGDNEQFF
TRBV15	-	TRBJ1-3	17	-	TGTGCCACCAGCAGAGATCTAGCGGGCACGGGGGGAAACACCATATATTTT	CATSRDLAGTGGNTIYF
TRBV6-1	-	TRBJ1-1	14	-	TGTGCCAGCAGGAGGTCCAGCCAGAGCACTGAAGCTTTCTTT	CASRRSSQSTEAFF
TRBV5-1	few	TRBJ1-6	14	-	TGCGCCAGCAGCTTGGCCGGTATGAGTTCACCCCTCCACTTT	CASSLAGMSSPLHF
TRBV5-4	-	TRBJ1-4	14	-	TGTGCCAGCAGTTTAACAGGTTTTAATGAAAAACTGTTTTTT	CASSLTGFNEKLFF
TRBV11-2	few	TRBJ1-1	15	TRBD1	TGTGCCAGCAGCCCTAGACAGGGGAAGAACACTGAAGCTTTCTTT	CASSPRQGKNTEAFF
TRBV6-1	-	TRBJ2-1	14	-	TGTGCCAGCAGTGTACAAATGGTTGTAAATGAGCAGTTCTTC	CASSVQMVVNEQFF
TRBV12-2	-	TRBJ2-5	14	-	TGTGCAAGCTCCAGACTAGCGGGAGAAGAGACCCAGTACTTC	CASSRLAGEETQYF
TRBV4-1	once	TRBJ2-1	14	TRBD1	TGCGCCAGCAGCCACCCCGGACAGGCCAATGAGCAGTTCTTC	CASSHPGQANEQFF
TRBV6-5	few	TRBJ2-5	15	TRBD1	TGTGCCAGCAGTGGCACAGGGGCGGGCCAAGAGACCCAGTACTTC	CASSGTGAGQETQYF
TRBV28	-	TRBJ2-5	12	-	TGTGCCAGCAGGCTAGGGGTGGAGACCCAGTACTTC	CASRLGVETQYF
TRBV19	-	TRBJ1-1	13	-	TGTGCCAGTAGTGTCACAGAGAACACTGAAGCCTTCTTT	CASSVTENTEAFF
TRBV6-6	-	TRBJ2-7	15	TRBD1	TGTGCCAGCAGTACCTACAGGGGGAACTCCTACGAGCAGTACTTC	CASSTYRGNSYEQYF
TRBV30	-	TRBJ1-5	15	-	TGTGCCTGGAGTAGTCCGGGGGTTCTCAATCAGCCCCAGCATTTT	CAWSSPGVLNQPQHF
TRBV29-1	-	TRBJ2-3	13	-	TGCAGCGTTGAGGCCAGGGGCACAGATACGCAGTATTTT	CSVEARGTDTQYF
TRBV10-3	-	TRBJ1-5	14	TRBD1	TGTGCCATCAGTACGGACAGGGGAGATCAGCCCCAGCATTTT	CAISTDRGDQPQHF
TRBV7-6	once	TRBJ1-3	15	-	TGTGCCAGCAGCACCCGACACGATGGGGGAAACACCATATATTTT	CASSTRHDGGNTIYF
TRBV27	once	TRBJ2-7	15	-	TGTGCCAGCAGTCCTTTACTAGGTATCTCCCACGAGCAGTACTTC	CASSPLLGISHEQYF
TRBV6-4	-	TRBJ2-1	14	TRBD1	TGTGCCAGCAGTGACGGGAACAGGGGGCTTGAGCAGTTCTTC	CASSDGNRGLEQFF
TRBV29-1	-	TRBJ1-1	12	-	TGCAGCGTCTTACAGGGATCCCCTGAAGCTTTCTTT	CSVLQGSPEAFF
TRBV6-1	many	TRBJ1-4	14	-	TGTGCCAGCAGTGATCAAGTCCGGGGGGAAAAACTGTTTTTT	CASSDQVRGEKLFF
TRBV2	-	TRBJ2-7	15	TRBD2	TGTGCCACCTCTTTAGCGGGAGGGCCGTCCTACGAGCAGTACTTC	CATSLAGGPSYEQYF
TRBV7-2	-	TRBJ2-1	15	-	TGTGCCAGCAGCTCCGGGTCCCCGTGGAGTGGTGAGCAGTTCTTC	CASSSGSPWSGEQFF
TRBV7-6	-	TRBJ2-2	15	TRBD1	TGTGCCAGCAGCTTACGCACAGGGGGCACCGGGGAGCTGTTTTTT	CASSLRTGGTGELFF
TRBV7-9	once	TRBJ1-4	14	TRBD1	TGTGCCAGCAGCTTAGGAGGGGGCGATGAAAAACTGTTTTTT	CASSLGGGDEKLFF
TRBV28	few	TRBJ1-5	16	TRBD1	TGTGCCAGCAGCCTCAGGGGGTTCTATAGCAATCAGCCCCAGCATTTT	CASSLRGFYSNQPQHF
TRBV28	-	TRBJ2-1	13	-	TGTGCCAGCGAACAGGCCCTCTACAATGAGCAGTTCTTC	CASEQALYNEQFF
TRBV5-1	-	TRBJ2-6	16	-	TGCGCCAGCAGCCTTAATAGGGAACCTGGGGCCAACGGCCTGACTTTC	CASSLNREPGANGLTF
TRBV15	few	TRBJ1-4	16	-	TGTGCCACCAGCAGAGCGAAAGGGACTCCTAATGAAAAACTGTTTTTT	CATSRAKGTPNEKLFF
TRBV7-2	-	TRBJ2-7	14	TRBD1	TGTGCCAGCAGCCGCGACAGGGGGAAATACGAGCAGTACTTC	CASSRDRGKYEQYF
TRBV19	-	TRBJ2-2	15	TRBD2	TGTGCCAGTAGTTTTTGGGCGGGAGAATTCGGGGAGCTGTTTTTT	CASSFWAGEFGELFF
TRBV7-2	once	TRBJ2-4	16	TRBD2	TGTGCCAGCAGCTCCGGACTAGCGGGAGGCCAAAACATTCAGTACTTC	CASSSGLAGGQNIQYF
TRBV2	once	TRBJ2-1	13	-	TGTGCCTCCCGGGACTCTTCCTACAATGAGCAGTTCTTC	CASRDSSYNEQFF
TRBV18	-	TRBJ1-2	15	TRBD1	TGTGCCAGCTCACCACCTAGGACAGGAAACTATGGCTACACCTTC	CASSPPRTGNYGYTF
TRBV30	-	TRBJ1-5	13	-	TGTGCCTGGAGCGTCCTAGAGGGTCAGCCCCAGCATTTT	CAWSVLEGQPQHF
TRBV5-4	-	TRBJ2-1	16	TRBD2	TGTGCCAGCAGCTTGTACCTAGCGGGAGGTGTGGATGAGCAGTTCTTC	CASSLYLAGGVDEQFF
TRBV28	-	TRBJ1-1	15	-	TGTGCCAGTAGAACCCGGACAGACGTGAACACTGAAGCTTTCTTT	CASRTRTDVNTEAFF
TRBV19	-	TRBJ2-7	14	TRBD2	TGTGCCAGTAGTACTAGCGGGATTATCTACGAGCAGTACTTC	CASSTSGIIYEQYF
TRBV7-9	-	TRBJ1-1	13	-	TGTGCCAGCAGCCCCCTACCGAACACTGAAGCTTTCTTT	CASSPLPNTEAFF
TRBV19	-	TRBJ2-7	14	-	TGTGCCAGTAGTATTTCTGGAGAGAGCTGGGAGCAGTACTTC	CASSISGESWEQYF
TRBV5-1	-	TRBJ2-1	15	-	TGCGCCAGCAGATTGGGGGGCGGGACCTACAATGAGCAGTTCTTC	CASRLGGGTYNEQFF
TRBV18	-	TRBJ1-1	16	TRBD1	TGTGCCAGCTCACTAGGGACAGGGGGCGTCGGCACTGAAGCTTTCTTT	CASSLGTGGVGTEAFF
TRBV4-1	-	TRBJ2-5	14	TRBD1	TGCGCCAGCAGCCAAAAGAGGGGGCTTGAGACCCAGTACTTC	CASSQKRGLETQYF
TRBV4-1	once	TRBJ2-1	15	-	TGCGCCAGCAGCCAAGTCCATCCAGGCGGGGATGAGCAGTTCTTC	CASSQVHPGGDEQFF
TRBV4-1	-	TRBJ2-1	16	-	TGCGCCAGCAGCCAAGACGACAGAGAACTCTACAATGAGCAGTTCTTC	CASSQDDRELYNEQFF
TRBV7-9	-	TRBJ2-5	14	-	TGTGCCAGCAGCTCCCGACAGGCACAAGAGACCCAGTACTTC	CASSSRQAQETQYF
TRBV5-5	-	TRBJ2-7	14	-	TGTGCCAGCAGCTTGTCAGGCAGGGGCTACGAGCAGTACTTC	CASSLSGRGYEQYF
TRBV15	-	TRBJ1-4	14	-	TGTGCCACCAGCAGAGCGGCGGGGAAGGAAAAACTGTTTTTT	CATSRAAGKEKLFF
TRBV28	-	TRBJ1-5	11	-	TGTGCCACGAGTAGCAATCAGCCCCAGCATTTT	CATSSNQPQHF
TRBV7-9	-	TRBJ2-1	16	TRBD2	TGTGCCAGCAGCTCACAACTAGCGGACCCTTACAATGAGCAGTTCTTC	CASSSQLADPYNEQFF